The clone carrying this T cell receptor beta chain occurred many times. This sample stems from a study of CD8 T cells in ankylosing spondylitis. Making the TCR beta libraries involved quantitative 5'-RACE with molecular barcodes. In TCRdb, the 5' RACE reads were re-called with MiXCR into one record per CDR3 protein. The table shows 200,000 or so distinct CDR3 sequences, with around a quarter occurring only once. The CDR3 spans 14 residues. The germline CDR1 and CDR2 sequences are MNHNS and SASEGT. Trimming stripped 6 bases from V and 3 bases from J, with 13 bases between. The V gene is TRBV6-1, the J gene TRBJ2-3; unclear D gene. The sequence derives from a male donor with ankylosing spondylitis or in good health (not recorded which). The sequenced sample was blood, either unsorted or a sorted T cell fraction (not recorded which). This CDR3 reads CASRPLWKTDTQYF. The CDR3 nucleotides are TGTGCCAGCAGGCCGCTTTGGAAGACAGATACGCAGTATTTT.